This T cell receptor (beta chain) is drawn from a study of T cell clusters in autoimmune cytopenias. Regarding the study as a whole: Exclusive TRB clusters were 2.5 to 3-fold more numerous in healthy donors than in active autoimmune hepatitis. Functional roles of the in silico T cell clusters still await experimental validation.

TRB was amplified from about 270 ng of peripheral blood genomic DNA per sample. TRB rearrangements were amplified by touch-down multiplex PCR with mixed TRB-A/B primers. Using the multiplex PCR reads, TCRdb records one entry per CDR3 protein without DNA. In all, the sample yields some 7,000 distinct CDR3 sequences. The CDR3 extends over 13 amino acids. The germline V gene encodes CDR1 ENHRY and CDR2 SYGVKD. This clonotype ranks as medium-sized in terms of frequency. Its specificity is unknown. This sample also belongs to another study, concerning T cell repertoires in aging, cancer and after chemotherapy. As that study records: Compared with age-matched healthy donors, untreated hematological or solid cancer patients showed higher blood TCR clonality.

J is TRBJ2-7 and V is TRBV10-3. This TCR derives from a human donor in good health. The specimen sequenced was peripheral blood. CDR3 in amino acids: CAISESMSYEQYF.